This T cell receptor beta chain was recovered during a study of cytomegalovirus exposure and HLA in healthy donors. Sequencing used immunoSEQ multiplex PCR; TCRdb keeps in-frame clones, though not all of them. The table records approximately 300,000 clones, around 87% of them present only once. Trimming took 8 bases from V and 2 from J; bases not matched to a gene: 11. The CDR3 contains 16 residues. Per germline, CDR1 PRHDT and CDR2 FYEKMQ (reference sequence). V and J are TRBV13 and TRBJ2-2; TRBD2 agrees at 7 bases. The sequenced material came from PBMCs. This TCR was recovered from a woman in her twenties or thirties in good health and CMV-seropositive. As DNA, the CDR3 is TGTGCCAGCGTAGGGAGGGCCCCCGATAACACCGGGGAGCTGTTTTTT. It encodes CASVGRAPDNTGELFF.